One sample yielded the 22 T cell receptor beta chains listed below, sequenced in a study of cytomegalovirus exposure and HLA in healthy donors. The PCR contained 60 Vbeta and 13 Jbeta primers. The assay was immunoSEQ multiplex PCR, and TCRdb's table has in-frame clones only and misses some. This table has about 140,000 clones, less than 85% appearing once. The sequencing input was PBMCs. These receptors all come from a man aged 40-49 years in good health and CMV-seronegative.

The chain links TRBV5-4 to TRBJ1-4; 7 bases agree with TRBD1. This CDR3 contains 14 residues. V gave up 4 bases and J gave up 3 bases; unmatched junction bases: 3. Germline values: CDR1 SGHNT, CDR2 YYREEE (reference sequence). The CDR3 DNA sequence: TGTGCCAGCAGCGGGGGACAGCCTAATGAAAAACTGTTTTTT. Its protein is CASSGGQPNEKLFF.

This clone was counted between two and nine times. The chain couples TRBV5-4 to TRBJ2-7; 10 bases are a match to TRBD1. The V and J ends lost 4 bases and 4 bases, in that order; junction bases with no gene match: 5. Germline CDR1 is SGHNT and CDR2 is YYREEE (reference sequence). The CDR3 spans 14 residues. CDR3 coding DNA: TGTGCCAGCAGCGCGGGACAGGGGACGTACGAGCAGTACTTC. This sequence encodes CASSAGQGTYEQYF.

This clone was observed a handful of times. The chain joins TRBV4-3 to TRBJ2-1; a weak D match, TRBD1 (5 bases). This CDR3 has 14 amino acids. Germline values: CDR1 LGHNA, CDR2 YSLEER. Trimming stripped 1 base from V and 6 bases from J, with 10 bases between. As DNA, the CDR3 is TGCGCCAGCAGCCAAGGAATCAGGGTCAATGAGCAGTTCTTC. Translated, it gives CASSQGIRVNEQFF.

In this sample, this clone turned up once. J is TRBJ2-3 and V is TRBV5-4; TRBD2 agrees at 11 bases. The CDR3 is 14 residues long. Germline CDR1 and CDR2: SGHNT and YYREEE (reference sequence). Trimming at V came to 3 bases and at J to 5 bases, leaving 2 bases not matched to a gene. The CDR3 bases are TGTGCCAGCAGCTCTAGCGGGGGGATAGATACGCAGTATTTT. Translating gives CASSSSGGIDTQYF.

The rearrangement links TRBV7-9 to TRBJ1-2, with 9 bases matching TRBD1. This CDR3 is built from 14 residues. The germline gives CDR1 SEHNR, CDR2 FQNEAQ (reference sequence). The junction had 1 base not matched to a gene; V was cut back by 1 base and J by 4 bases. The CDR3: CASSLGQGGYGYTF. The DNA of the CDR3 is TGTGCCAGCAGCTTAGGACAGGGGGGCTATGGCTACACCTTC.

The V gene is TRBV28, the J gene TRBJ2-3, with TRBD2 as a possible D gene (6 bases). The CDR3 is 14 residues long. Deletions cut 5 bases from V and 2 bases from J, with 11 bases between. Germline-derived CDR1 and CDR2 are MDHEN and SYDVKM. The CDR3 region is CASSPGTYTDTQYF. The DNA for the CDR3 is TGTGCCAGCAGTCCCGGGACTTACACAGATACGCAGTATTTT.

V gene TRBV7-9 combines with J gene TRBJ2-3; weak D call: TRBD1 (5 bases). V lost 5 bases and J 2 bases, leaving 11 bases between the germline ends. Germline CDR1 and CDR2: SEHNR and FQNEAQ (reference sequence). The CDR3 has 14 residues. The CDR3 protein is CASSPRTLTDTQYF. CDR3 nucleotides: TGTGCCAGCAGCCCTCGGACACTCACAGATACGCAGTATTTT.

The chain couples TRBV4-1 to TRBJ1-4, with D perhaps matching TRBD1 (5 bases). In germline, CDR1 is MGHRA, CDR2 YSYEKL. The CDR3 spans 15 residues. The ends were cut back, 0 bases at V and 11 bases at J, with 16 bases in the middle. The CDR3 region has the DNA TGCGCCAGCAGCCAAGAGGGGGGGGGTATTAGGAAACTGTTTTTT. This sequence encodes CASSQEGGGIRKLFF.

CDR3 DNA: TGTGCCAGTAGTACCGATGGACTAGCGGGATCGGGTGAGCAGTACTTC. Protein sequence: CASSTDGLAGSGEQYF. The chain has TRBV19 and TRBJ2-7, with TRBD2 identical over 12 bases. J was trimmed by 7 bases and V by 4 bases; bases with no gene match: 11. The CDR3 length is 16 residues. The germline CDR1 and CDR2 sequences are LNHDA and SQIVND (reference sequence). The full variable domain, its missing parts supplied by reference TRBV19 and TRBJ2-7, is DGGITQSPKYLFRKEGQNVTLSCEQNLNHDAMYWYRQDPGQGLRLIYYSQIVNDFQKGDIAEGYSVSREKKESFPLTVTSAQKNPTAFYLCASSTDGLAGSGEQYFGPGTRLTVT.

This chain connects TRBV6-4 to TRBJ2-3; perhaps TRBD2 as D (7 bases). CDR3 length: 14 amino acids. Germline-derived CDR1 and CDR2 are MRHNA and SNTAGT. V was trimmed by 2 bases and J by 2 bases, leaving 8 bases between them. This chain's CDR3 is CASSDGGATDTQYF. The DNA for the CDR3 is TGTGCCAGCAGTGACGGGGGGGCCACAGATACGCAGTATTTT.

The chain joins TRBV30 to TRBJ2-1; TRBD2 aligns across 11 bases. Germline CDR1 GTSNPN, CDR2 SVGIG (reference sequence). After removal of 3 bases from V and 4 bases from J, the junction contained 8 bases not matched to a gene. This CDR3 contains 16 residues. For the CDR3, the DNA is TGTGCCTGGAGCCCCGTCGGGACTAGCGGTTACAATGAGCAGTTCTTC. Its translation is CAWSPVGTSGYNEQFF.

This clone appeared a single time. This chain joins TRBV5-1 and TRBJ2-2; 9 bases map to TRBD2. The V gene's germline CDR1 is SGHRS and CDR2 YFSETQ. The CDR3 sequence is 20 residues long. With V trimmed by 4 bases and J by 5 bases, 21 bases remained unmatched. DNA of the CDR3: TGCGCCAGCAGCAAGAATTGGGTTAGCGGGGGCCACGGGGGAACCGGGGAGCTGTTTTTT. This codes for CASSKNWVSGGHGGTGELFF.

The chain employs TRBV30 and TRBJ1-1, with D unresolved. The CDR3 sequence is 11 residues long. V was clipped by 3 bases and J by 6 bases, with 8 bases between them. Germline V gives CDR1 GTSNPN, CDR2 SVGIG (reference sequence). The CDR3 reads CAWRGASEAFF. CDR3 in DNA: TGTGCCTGGAGGGGAGCCTCTGAAGCTTTCTTT.

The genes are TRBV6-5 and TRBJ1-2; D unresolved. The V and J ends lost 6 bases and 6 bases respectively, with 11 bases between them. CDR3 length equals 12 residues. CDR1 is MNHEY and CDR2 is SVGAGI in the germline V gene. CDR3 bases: TGTGCCAGCAGGTGGGGAGGTGATGGCTACACCTTC. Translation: CASRWGGDGYTF.

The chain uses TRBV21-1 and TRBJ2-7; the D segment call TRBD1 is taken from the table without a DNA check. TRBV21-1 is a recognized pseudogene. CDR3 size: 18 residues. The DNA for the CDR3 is TGTGCCAGCAGCACCCCCCGCCCTCTCGGGACAGGGGTTTACGAGCAGTACTTC. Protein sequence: CASSTPRPLGTGVYEQYF.

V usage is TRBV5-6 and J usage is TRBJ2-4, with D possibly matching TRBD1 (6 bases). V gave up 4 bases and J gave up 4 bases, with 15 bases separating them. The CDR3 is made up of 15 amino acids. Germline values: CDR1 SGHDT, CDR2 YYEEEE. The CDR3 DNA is TGTGCCAGCAGCGCCAGGGGCTCAGAGAAAAACATTCAGTACTTC. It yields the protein CASSARGSEKNIQYF. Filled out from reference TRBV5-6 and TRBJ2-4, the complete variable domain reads DAGVTQSPTHLIKTRGQQVTLRCSPKSGHDTVSWYQQALGQGPQFIFQYYEEEERQRGNFPDRFSGHQFPNYSSELNVNALLLGDSALYLCASSARGSEKNIQYFGAGTRLSVL.

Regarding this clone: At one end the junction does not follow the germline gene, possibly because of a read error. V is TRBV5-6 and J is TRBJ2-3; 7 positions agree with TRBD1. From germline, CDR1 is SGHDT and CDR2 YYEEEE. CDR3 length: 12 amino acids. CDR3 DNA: TGTGCCAGCAGCCCCTGGACAGGCCTTTATTCATTT. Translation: CASSPWTGLYSF.

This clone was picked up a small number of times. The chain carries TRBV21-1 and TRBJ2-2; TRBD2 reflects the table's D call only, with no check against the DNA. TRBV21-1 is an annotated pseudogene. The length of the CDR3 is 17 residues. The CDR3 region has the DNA TGTGCCAGCAGCAAGAAAGCGGGGGGGCGAATTACCGGGGAGCTGTTTTTT. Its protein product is CASSKKAGGRITGELFF.

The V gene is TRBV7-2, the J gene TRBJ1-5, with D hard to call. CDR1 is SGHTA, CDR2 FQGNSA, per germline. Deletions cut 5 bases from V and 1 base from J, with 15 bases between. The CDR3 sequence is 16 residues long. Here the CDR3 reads CASSRDPGSSNQPQHF. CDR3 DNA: TGTGCCAGCAGCCGGGATCCCGGGTCGAGCAATCAGCCCCAGCATTTT.

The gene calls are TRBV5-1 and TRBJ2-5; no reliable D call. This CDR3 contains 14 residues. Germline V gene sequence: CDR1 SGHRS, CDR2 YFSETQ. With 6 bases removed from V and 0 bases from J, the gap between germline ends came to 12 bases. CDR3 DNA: TGCGCCAGCATCGACGCCGGGTACCAAGAGACCCAGTACTTC. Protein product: CASIDAGYQETQYF.

CDR3 DNA: TGTGCCAGCAGCTATACAGGGTATGACGAGCAGTACTTC. Its protein is CASSYTGYDEQYF. This rearrangement joins TRBV4-2 to TRBJ2-7; D might be TRBD1 (6 bases). Germline V CDR1 and CDR2: LGHNA, YNFKEQ. CDR3 length: 13 amino acids. V was pared by 5 bases and J by 5 bases, with 13 bases between.

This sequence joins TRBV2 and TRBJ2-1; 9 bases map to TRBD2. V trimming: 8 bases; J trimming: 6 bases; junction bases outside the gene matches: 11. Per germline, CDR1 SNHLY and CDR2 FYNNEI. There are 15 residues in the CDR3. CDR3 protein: CASSRGAGGTNEQFF. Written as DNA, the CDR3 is TGTGCCAGCTCCCGCGGAGCGGGGGGAACCAATGAGCAGTTCTTC.